The 5 T cell receptor beta chains in this list originate from one sample, sequenced in a study of Graves' ophthalmopathy and Graves' hyperthyroidism. Amplified material comprised TCR beta CDR3 regions derived from RNA transcripts. RT-PCR was first run with HTBI primers, then multiplex PCR in a second round. MiXCR was run by TCRdb on the multiplex PCR reads, yielding one entry per CDR3 protein. The sample includes around 600,000 distinct CDR3 sequences, about 40% of them seen just once. Sequenced input: peripheral blood. The receptor source for this set is an adult man with Graves' ophthalmopathy.

The sample holds a few counts of this clonotype. Mismatch with germline at one junction end may stem from a read error. CDR3 DNA sequence: TGTGCCAGCAGTTACTCAGAGACCAACTACGAGCAGTACTTC. Translating gives CASSYSETNYEQYF. This sequence joins TRBV10-3 and TRBJ2-7; D uncertain. This CDR3 comprises 14 residues. From germline, CDR1 is ENHRY and CDR2 SYGVKD.

At least ten counts were recorded for this clonotype. The genes are TRBV9 and TRBJ1-2, with D unclear. This CDR3 spans 15 amino acids. Germline CDR1 is SGDLS and CDR2 is YYNGEE. V lost 5 bases to trimming and J lost 3 bases, with 17 bases between them. The CDR3 DNA sequence: TGTGCCAGCAGTGGAGGGTCTCCTTGGGACTATGGCTACACCTTC. It yields the protein CASSGGSPWDYGYTF.

Remarks on this clonotype: This likely comes from a read error, as the CDR3 has no conserved phenylalanine or tryptophan at its end. No DNA is shown, since the ends of the CDR3 on it are uncertain; the CDR3 is the one TCRdb lists. The chain has TRBV7-9 and TRBJ1-5; the table assigns TRBD1, which was not confirmed against the DNA. Germline V lookup: CDR1 SEHNR, CDR2 FQNEAQ (reference sequence). The CDR3 is 11 residues long, ends included. CDR3 region: CASSLGGDRPS.

With regard to this clonotype: Since no conserved phenylalanine or tryptophan closes the CDR3, a read error is the likely cause. The limits of the CDR3 on the DNA are not certain, so only TCRdb's listed CDR3 is given. J is TRBJ2-5 and V is TRBV15. Per the germline V gene, CDR1 is LNHNV and CDR2 is YYDKDF (reference sequence). Counting both end residues, the CDR3 totals 8 amino acids. The CDR3 reads CATSRYLQ.

The chain links TRBV19 to TRBJ1-1, with D perhaps matching TRBD1 (5 bases). Germline assignment: CDR1 LNHDA and CDR2 SQIVND (reference sequence). The CDR3 runs 14 residues. V was trimmed by 5 bases and J by 4 bases, leaving 14 bases between them. CDR3 nucleotides: TGTGCCAGTAGTTCCCGGGCCGGGGCCACTGAAGCTTTCTTT. The encoded protein is CASSSRAGATEAFF.